The source of this T cell receptor (beta chain) is a study of OX40 agonist ivuxolimab in advanced cancers. In the study overall: Three patients responded partially, comprising one with hepatocellular carcinoma and two with cutaneous melanoma.

Overall study results and limits: Antigens targeted by the expanded peripheral T cells were not determined.

The V and J ends lost 1 base and 0 bases respectively, with 13 bases between them. This CDR3 comprises 18 residues. Germline V CDR1 and CDR2: KGHSH, LQKENI. About this clone itself: Antigen unknown.

This table comes from immunoSEQ multiplex PCR, and its TCRdb copy is limited to in-frame clones, with some not included. The sample yields nearly 60,000 clones, roughly four fifths seen once. The chain is built from TRBV18 and TRBJ2-6, with D uncertain. The source of this sequence is an adult with an advanced solid tumor such as melanoma, head and neck, liver or kidney cancer. The specimen comprised CD4+ or CD8+ T cells sorted from blood, sampled in a trial of the OX40 agonist ivuxolimab. Written as DNA, the CDR3 is TGTGCCAGCTCACCACGGTCAGGAGTAAGCTCTGGGGCCAACGTCCTGACTTTC. Protein: CASSPRSGVSSGANVLTF.